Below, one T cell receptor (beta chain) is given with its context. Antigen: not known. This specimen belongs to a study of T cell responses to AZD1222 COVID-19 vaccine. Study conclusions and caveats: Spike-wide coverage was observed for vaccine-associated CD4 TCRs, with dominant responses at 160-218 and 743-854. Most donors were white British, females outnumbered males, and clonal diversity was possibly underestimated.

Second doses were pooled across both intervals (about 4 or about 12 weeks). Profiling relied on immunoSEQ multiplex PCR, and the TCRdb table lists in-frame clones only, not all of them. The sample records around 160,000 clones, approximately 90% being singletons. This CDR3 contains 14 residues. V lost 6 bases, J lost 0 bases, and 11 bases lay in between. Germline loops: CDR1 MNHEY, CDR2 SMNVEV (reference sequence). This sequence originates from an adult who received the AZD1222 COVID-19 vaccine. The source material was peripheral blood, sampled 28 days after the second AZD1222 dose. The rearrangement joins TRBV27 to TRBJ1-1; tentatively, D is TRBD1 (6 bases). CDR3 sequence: CASRRGGMNTEAFF. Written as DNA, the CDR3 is TGTGCCAGCAGGAGGGGGGGGATGAACACTGAAGCTTTCTTT.